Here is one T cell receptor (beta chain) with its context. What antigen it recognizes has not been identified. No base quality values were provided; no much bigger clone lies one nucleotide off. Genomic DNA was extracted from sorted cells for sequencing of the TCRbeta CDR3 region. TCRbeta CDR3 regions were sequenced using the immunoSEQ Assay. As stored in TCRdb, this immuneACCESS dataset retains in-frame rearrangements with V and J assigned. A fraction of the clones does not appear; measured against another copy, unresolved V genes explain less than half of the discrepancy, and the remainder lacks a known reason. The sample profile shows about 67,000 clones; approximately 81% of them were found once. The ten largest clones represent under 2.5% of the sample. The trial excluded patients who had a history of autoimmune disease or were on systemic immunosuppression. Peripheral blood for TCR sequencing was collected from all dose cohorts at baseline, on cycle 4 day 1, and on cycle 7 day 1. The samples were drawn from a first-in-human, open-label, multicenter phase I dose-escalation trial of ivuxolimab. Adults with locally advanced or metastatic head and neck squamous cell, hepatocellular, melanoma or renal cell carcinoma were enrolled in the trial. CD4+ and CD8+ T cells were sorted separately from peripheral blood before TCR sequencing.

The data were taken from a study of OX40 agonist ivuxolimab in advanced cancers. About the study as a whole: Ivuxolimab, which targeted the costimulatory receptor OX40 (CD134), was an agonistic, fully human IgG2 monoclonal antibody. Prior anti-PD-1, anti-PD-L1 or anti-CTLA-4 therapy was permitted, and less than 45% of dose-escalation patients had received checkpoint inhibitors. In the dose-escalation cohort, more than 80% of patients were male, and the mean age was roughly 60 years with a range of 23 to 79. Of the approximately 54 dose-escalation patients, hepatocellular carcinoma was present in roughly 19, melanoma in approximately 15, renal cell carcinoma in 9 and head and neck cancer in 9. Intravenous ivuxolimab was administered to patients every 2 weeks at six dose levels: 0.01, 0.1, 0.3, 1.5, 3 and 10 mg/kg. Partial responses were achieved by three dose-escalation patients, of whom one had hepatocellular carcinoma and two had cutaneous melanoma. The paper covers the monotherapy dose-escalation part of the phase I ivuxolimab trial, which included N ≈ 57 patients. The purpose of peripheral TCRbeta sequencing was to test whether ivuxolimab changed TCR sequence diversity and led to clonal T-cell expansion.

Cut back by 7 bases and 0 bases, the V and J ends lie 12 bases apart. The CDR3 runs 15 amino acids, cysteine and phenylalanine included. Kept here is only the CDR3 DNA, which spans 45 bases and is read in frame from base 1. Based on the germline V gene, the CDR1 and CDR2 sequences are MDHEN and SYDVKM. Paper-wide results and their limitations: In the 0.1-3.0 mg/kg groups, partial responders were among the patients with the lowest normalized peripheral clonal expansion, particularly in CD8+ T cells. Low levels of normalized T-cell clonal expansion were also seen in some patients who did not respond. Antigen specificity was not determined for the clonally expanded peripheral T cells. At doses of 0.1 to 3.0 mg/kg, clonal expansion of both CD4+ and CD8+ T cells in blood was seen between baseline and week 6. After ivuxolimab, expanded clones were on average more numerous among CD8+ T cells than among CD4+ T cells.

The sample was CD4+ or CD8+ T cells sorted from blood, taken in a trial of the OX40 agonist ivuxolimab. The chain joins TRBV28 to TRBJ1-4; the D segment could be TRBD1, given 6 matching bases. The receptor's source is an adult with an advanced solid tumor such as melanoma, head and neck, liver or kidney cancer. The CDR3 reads CASTGELATNEKLFF. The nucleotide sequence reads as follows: TGTGCCAGCACAGGGGAGCTTGCAACTAATGAAAAACTGTTTTTT.